This T cell receptor (beta chain) was recorded in a study of T cells in Graves' hyperthyroidism and ophthalmopathy. CDR1 is MNHNS and CDR2 is SASEGT in the germline V gene. This CDR3 contains 13 residues. V gave up 6 bases and J gave up 6 bases, with 15 bases separating them. This clonotype was recorded a few times. Amplified TCR beta CDR3 regions came from RNA transcripts. Using the HTBI primer set, a first-round RT-PCR was run on the TCR CDR3. TCRdb independently ran MiXCR on the multiplex PCR reads; one entry per CDR3 protein. Seen here are hundreds of thousands of distinct CDR3 sequences, under 45% observed once, and the top ten hold more than 25%.

The sequence came from a woman aged 40 to 50 with Graves' hyperthyroidism. The V and J genes are TRBV6-1 and TRBJ2-7; D unresolved. What was sequenced was blood. CDR3 loop: CASRLLSFSEQYF. DNA of the CDR3: TGTGCCAGCAGACTACTTAGTTTTAGCGAGCAGTACTTC.